This T cell receptor beta chain stems from a study of cytomegalovirus exposure and HLA in healthy donors. Between the trimmed V and J ends, which lost 1 base and 3 bases, there was a span of 11 bases. This CDR3 region has 15 residues. Germline V lookup: CDR1 LGHNA, CDR2 YNFKEQ. TCRdb's copy holds only in-frame clones and misses some; the assay was immunoSEQ multiplex PCR. Seen here are roughly 150,000 clones, roughly 86% observed once, and the top ten hold 10% to 13%. A remark on this clone: Its antigen remains unidentified.

Regarding the study as a whole: The study labeled under 200 TCR beta chains cytomegalovirus-associated. Despite most TCR sequences being rare, some public TCRs occurred in many donors.

The chain links TRBV4-2 to TRBJ2-3; a possible D gene is TRBD2 (6 bases). The receptor was isolated from a woman aged 18-29 years in good health and CMV-seropositive. Sequencing was carried out using PBMCs. CDR3 in DNA: TGTGCCAGCAGCCAAGGGGCAGGAGGGACAGATACGCAGTATTTT. Translation: CASSQGAGGTDTQYF.